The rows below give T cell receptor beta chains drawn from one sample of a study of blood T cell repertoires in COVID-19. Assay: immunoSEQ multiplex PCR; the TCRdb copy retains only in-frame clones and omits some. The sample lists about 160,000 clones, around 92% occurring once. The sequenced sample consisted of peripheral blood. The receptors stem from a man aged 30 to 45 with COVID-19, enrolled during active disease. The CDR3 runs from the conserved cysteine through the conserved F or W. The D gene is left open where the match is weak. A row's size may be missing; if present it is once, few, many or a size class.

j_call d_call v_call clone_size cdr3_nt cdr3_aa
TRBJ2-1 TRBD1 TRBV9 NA TGTGCCAGCACCTCTGGACAGGGGGAGAGTAGGCAGTTCTTC CASTSGQGESRQFF
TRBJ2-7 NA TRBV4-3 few TGCGCCAGCAGCCAAGACTATACCTACGAGCAGTACTTC CASSQDYTYEQYF
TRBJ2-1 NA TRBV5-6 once TGTGCCAGCAGCACACAGGGAGTGTGGCCCTACAATGAGCAGTTCTTC CASSTQGVWPYNEQFF
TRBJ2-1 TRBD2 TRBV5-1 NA TGCGCCAGCACCACCTCTTCTAGCGGGGGGGCGTATGAGCAGTTCTTC CASTTSSSGGAYEQFF
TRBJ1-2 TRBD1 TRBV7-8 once TGTGCCAGCAGCTTAGGCGGGACAGGGTTCTATGGCTACACCTTC CASSLGGTGFYGYTF
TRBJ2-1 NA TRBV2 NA TGTGCCAGCAGTGCCGGTTACAATGAGCAGTTCTTC CASSAGYNEQFF
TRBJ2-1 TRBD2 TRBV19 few TGTGCCAGTAGCCCGGGACTAGCGGGAGGTCATGATTTGAATGAGCAGTTCTTC CASSPGLAGGHDLNEQFF
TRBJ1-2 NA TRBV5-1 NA TGCGCCAGCAGCCTGGAGCCACGACAGGCCGAGGATGGCTACACCTTC CASSLEPRQAEDGYTF
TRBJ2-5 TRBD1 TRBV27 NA TGTGCCAGCAGTGCAGGACAGGGAGAAGGGACCCAGTACTTC CASSAGQGEGTQYF
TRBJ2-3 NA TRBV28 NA TGTGCCAGCAGTTTACCAGCGGCATACACAGATACGCAGTATTTT CASSLPAAYTDTQYF
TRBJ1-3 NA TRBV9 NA TGTGCCAGCAGCCGTACAGGCTCTGGAAACACCATATATTTT CASSRTGSGNTIYF
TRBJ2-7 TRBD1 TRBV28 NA TGTGCCAGCAGACGATACAGGGGTACCTACGAGCAGTACTTC CASRRYRGTYEQYF
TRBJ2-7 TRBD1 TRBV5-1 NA TGCGCCAGCAGTCGTGACAGGGGGCCAACCTACGAGCAGTACTTC CASSRDRGPTYEQYF
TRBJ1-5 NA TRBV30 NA TGTGCCTGGAGTGTACAGTCCAATCAGCCCCAGCATTTT CAWSVQSNQPQHF
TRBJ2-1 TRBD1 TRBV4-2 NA TGTGCCAGCAGCCAAGAGTTACAGGGGGCCCTCAATGAGCAGTTCTTC CASSQELQGALNEQFF
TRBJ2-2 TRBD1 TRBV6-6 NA TGTGCCAGCAGTTACTCTCCCTCAGGGGGCGGGGAGCTGTTTTTT CASSYSPSGGGELFF
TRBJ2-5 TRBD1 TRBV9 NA TGTGCCAGCAGCGTGGGACAGTTCCAAGAGACCCAGTACTTC CASSVGQFQETQYF
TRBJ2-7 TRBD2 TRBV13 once TGTGCCAGCAGCGAACCCTCTGGACTAGCCGTTCCCTACGAGCAGTACTTC CASSEPSGLAVPYEQYF
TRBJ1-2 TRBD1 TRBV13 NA TGTGCCAGCAGCTTCCTAACAGGGGGTGGTGAGGGCTACACCTTC CASSFLTGGGEGYTF
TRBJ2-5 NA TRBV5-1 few TGCGCCAGCAGCTCTACCTTAGCGGCGTACGGTGAGACCCAGTACTTC CASSSTLAAYGETQYF
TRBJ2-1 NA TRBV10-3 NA TGTGCCATCCTATTCCGGGACAATGAGCAGTTCTTC CAILFRDNEQFF
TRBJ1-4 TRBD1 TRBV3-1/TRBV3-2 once TGTGCCAGCAGCCTACAGGGGGCCATTAATGAAAAACTGTTTTTT CASSLQGAINEKLFF
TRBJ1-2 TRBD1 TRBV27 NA TGTGCCAGCAGTGAGGACAGGGACTTCGGCTACACCTTC CASSEDRDFGYTF
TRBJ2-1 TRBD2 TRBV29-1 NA TGCAGCGTTCTACCGGGACTAGGAAGGGCTGAGCAGTTCTTC CSVLPGLGRAEQFF
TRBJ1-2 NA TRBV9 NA TGTGCCAGCAGCGGGGGCGTAGGGCGGGAACCTAACTATGGCTACACCTTC CASSGGVGREPNYGYTF
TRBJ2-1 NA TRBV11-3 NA TGTGCCAGCAGCTCCCGGGACTTTGGCGATGAGCAGTTCTTC CASSSRDFGDEQFF
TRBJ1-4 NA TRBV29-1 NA TGCAGCGTTGCAGGGGATGCTAATGAAAAACTGTTTTTT CSVAGDANEKLFF
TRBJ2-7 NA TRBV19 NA TGTGCCAGTAGTCCCCGGAGGACAGCTATTTACTACGAGCAGTACTTC CASSPRRTAIYYEQYF
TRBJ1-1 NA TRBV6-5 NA TGTGCCAGCACCCCTAACTCGCTGAACACTGAAGCTTTCTTT CASTPNSLNTEAFF
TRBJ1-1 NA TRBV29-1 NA TGCAGCGTTCCTAGTCGGGAACCTGACCACACTGAAGCTTTCTTT CSVPSREPDHTEAFF
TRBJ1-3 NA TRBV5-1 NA TGCGCCAGCAGCTTGACAGGGAACTCTGGAAACACCATATATTTT CASSLTGNSGNTIYF
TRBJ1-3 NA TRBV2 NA TGTGCCAGCAGTGTGTCTAGAAACACCATATATTTT CASSVSRNTIYF
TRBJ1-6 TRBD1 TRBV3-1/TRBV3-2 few TGTGCCAGCAGCCAAGCAGGGACAGGTAGCTCCTATAATTCACCCCTCCACTTT CASSQAGTGSSYNSPLHF
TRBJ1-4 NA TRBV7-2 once TGTGCCAGCAGCTTAGCCATCACTAATGAAAAACTGTTTTTT CASSLAITNEKLFF
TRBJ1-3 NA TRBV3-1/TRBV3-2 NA TGTGCCAGCAGCCAAGACTTCGGCGGAGGATTCGGAAACACCATATATTTT CASSQDFGGGFGNTIYF
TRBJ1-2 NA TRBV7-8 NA TGTGCCAGCAGTCCTGACTTCTACCGGGGCTACACCTTC CASSPDFYRGYTF
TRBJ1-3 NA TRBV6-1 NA TGTGCCAGCAGTGAAGCGGGGGGTTCTGGAAACACCATATATTTT CASSEAGGSGNTIYF
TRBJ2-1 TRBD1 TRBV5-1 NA TGCGCCAGCAGTTCCGGGACAGGGTTGTACAATGAGCAGTTCTTC CASSSGTGLYNEQFF
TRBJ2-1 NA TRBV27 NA TGTGCCAGCAGTTTAGGGGCGAATGAGCAGTTCTTC CASSLGANEQFF
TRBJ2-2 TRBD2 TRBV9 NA TGTGCCAGCAGCGTACCAGCGGGGGTCACCGGGGAGCTGTTTTTT CASSVPAGVTGELFF
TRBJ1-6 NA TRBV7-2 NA TGTGCCAGCAGCTTAGGGGTCGGACAAGGCTCCTATAATTCACCCCTCCACTTT CASSLGVGQGSYNSPLHF
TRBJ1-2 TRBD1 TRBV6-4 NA TGTGCCAGCAGTGACTTGGGACAGACTAATAGTGGCTACACCTTC CASSDLGQTNSGYTF
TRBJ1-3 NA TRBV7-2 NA TGTGCCAGCAGCTCAGGGTACACCATATATTTT CASSSGYTIYF
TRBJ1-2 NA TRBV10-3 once TGTGCCATCAGTGCAGGGTACAACTATGGCTACACCTTC CAISAGYNYGYTF
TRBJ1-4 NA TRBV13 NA TGTGCCAGCAGCTCCCCGAGGGGGGAAAAACTGTTTTTT CASSSPRGEKLFF
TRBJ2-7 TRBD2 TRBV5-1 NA TGCGCCAGCAGCTTGGGACTAGCGGGAGGTTCCGAGCAGTACTTC CASSLGLAGGSEQYF
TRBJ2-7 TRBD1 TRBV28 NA TGTGCCAGCAGTTTGGCAACAGGACAGGGGAAACTTCTGTACGAGCAGTACTTC CASSLATGQGKLLYEQYF
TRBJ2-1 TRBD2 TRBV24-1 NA TGTGCCACCAGTGACCCGACTAGCGGGAGTTTCAGTGAGCAGTTCTTC CATSDPTSGSFSEQFF
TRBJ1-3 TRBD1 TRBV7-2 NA TGTGCCAGCAGCTTAGCGGGACAGACCTCTTTTGGAAACACCATATATTTT CASSLAGQTSFGNTIYF
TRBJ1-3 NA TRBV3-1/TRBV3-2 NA TGTGCCAGCAGCCAAGGCTCGTTACGGGACAATTCTGGAAACACCATATATTTT CASSQGSLRDNSGNTIYF
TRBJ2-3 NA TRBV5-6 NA TGTGCCAGCAGCCTAGGATCAGACACAGATACGCAGTATTTT CASSLGSDTDTQYF
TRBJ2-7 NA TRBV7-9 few TGTGCCAGCAGCCCGGCCGAGACTTTCTCCTACGAGCAGTACTTC CASSPAETFSYEQYF
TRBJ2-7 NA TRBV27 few TGTGCCAGCAGTCCCACTCATCTACAGAGTTTGAACTACGAGCAGTACTTC CASSPTHLQSLNYEQYF
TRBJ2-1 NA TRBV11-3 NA TGTGCCAGCAGCTTGGCAGGGTCCTACAATGAGCAGTTCTTC CASSLAGSYNEQFF
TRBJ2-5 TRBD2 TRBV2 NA TGTGCCAGCAGGAAAGGAGCGGGGGGCCAAGAGACCCAGTACTTC CASRKGAGGQETQYF
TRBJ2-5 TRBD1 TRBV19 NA TGTGCCAGTAGTATCCTCGGGACAGCACAAGAGACCCAGTACTTC CASSILGTAQETQYF
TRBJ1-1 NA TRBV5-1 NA TGCGCCAGCAGCCCGACAGGATACACTGAAGCTTTCTTT CASSPTGYTEAFF